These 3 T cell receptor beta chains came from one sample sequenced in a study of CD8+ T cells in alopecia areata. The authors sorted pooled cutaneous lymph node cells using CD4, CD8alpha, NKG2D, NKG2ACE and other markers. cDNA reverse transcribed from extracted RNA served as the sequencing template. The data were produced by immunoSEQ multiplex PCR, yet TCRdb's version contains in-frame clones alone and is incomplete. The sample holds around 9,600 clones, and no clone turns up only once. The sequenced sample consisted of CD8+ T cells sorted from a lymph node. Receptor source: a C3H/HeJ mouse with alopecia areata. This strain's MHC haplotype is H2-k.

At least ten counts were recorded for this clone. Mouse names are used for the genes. CDR3 protein: CASSGTGISYEQYF. CDR3 bases read: TGTGCCAGCAGTGGGACTGGGATCTCCTAT. The gene calls are TRBV13-3 and TRBJ2-7; 8 bases match TRBD2. The observed sequence ends 4 residues before the CDR3 terminus, with the missing tail filled in from the germline J gene. Looked up from germline, CDR1 is NNHDY and CDR2 is SYVADS. Unmatched junction bases numbered 2, after V lost 3 bases and J lost 0 bases. The CDR3 spans 14 residues.

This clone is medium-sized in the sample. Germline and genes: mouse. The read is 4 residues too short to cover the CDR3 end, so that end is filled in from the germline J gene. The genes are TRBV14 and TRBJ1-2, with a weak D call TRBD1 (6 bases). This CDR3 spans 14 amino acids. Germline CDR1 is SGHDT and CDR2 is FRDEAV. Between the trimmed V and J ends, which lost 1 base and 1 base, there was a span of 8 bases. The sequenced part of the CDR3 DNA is TGTGCCAGCAGTTTCGGGGACAAAAACTCC. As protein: CASSFGDKNS. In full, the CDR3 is CASSFGDKNSDYTF.

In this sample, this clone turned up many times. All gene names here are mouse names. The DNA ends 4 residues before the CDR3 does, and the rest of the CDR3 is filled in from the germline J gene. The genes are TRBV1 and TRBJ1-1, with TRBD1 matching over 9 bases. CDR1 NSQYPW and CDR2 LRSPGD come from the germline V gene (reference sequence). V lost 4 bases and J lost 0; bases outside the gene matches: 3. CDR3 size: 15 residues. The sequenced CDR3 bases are TGCACCTGCAGTGAAGACAGGGGGACAAACACA. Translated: CTCSEDRGTNT. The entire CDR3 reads CTCSEDRGTNTEVFF.